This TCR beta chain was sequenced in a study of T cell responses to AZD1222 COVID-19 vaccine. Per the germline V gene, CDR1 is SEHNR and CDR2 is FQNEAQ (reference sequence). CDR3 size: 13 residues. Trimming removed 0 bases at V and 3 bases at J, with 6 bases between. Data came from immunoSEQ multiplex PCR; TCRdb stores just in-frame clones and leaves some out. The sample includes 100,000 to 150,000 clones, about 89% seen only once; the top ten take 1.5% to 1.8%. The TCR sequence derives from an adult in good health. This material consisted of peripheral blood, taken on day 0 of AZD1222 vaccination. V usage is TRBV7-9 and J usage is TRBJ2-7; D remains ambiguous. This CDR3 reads CASSLAWDYEQYF. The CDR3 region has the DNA TGTGCCAGCAGCTTAGCGTGGGACTACGAGCAGTACTTC.